This TCR beta chain was documented in a study of cytomegalovirus exposure and HLA in healthy donors. Concerning this clone: The antigen remains unidentified.

Points from the study as a whole: Cytomegalovirus association was assigned to around 150 TCR beta chains. A later analysis showed TCR association rates differing by HLA locus, peaking at DRB1 and lowest at HLA-C. An observed cluster of highly shared sequence variants was recorded as a likely sequencing artifact.

The CDR3 spans 17 residues. Germline lookup yields CDR1 SGHAT and CDR2 FQNNGV. Trimming at V came to 5 bases and at J to 8 bases, leaving 9 bases not matched to a gene. PCR was performed using 60 Vbeta and 13 Jbeta primers. Original processing notes: Approximately 11 million shared chains were among the roughly 80 million unique TCR beta chains that a later analysis counted. The table came from immunoSEQ multiplex PCR; TCRdb's copy has only in-frame clones and leaves some out. That table is the source of V, J and clone size, and D and trimming were worked out from the DNA. The sample shows 190,000 or so clones, around 86% of them seen only once.

Sequencing was carried out using PBMCs. The clonotype originates from a man in his fifties in good health and CMV-seronegative. The chain is built from TRBV11-2 and TRBJ2-1, with TRBD2 matching 16 bases. The CDR3 nucleotides read TGTGCCAGCAGCCCTCCGGGACTAGCGGGAGGGCCCCATGAGCAGTTCTTC. It codes for CASSPPGLAGGPHEQFF. The complete variable domain, with remaining parts taken from reference TRBV11-2 and TRBJ2-1, reads EAGVAQSPRYKIIEKRQSVAFWCNPISGHATLYWYQQILGQGPKLLIQFQNNGVVDDSQLPKDRFSAERLKGVDSTLKIQPAKLEDSAVYLCASSPPGLAGGPHEQFFGPGTRLTVL.